The following is a T cell receptor beta chain sequence with its context. This record belongs to a study of blood T cell repertoires in COVID-19. Per the study methods: Counts of nucleated cells, estimated from reference gene primer amplification, were obtained. TCRdb keeps only in-frame clones here, not all; method: immunoSEQ multiplex PCR. The D gene and trimming were derived from the DNA, and the V and J assignments and clone size from that table. The sample shows hundreds of thousands of clones, about 90% of them seen only once. In Seattle, patients joined the study during active infection and were tracked longitudinally. The sequencing sample was made of peripheral blood. This receptor was identified in a woman aged 70 to 79 with COVID-19, enrolled during active disease.

Here the CDR3 DNA reads TGTGCCAGCAGTTTATCTAATCCAGGGGGGTTTTCCTATGGCTACACCTTC. As protein: CASSLSNPGGFSYGYTF. The V and J genes are TRBV28 and TRBJ1-2; 7 positions agree with TRBD1. The germline V gene encodes CDR1 MDHEN and CDR2 SYDVKM. J gave up 4 bases and V 1 base, and 12 bases lay outside the gene matches. CDR3 length equals 17 residues.